This section outlines one TCR beta chain sequence together with its context. Antigen specificity is unknown. Single viable CD3+CD4+CD8-CD45RO+ cells were sorted as the memory CD4+ T cells. The assay was immunoSEQ multiplex PCR, and TCRdb's table has in-frame clones only and misses some. Seen here are more than 35,000 clones, roughly 85% observed once, and the top ten hold around 5.2%. V was clipped by 2 bases and J by 4 bases; unmatched bases: 7. CDR1 and CDR2 from the germline V gene are LGHNA and YSLEER. The CDR3 sequence is 16 residues long. The data were taken from a study of memory CD4+ T cells and cytomegalovirus serostatus. Regarding the study as a whole: CD4+ memory repertoires contained 67 of 164 reported CMV TCRbeta sequences.

This TCR came from an adult in good health and CMV-seropositive. Sequencing used memory CD4+ T cells from blood. This sequence joins TRBV4-3 and TRBJ2-1; 8 bases line up with TRBD1. The CDR3 DNA sequence: TGCGCCAGCAGCCAATTTCCCCAGGGGGCATACAATGAGCAGTTCTTC. The encoded protein is CASSQFPQGAYNEQFF.